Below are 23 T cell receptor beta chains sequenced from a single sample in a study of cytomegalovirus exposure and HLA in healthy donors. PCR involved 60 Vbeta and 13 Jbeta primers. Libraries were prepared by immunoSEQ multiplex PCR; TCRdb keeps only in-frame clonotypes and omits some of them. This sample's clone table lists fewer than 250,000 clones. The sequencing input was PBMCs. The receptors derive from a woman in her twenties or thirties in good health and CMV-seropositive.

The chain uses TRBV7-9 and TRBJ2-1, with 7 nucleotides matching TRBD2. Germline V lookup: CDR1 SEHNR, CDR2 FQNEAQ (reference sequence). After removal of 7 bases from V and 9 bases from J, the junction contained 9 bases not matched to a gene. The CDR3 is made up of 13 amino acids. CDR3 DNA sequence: TGTGCCAGCACCTATGGACTAGACGGTGAGCAGTTCTTC. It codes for CASTYGLDGEQFF.

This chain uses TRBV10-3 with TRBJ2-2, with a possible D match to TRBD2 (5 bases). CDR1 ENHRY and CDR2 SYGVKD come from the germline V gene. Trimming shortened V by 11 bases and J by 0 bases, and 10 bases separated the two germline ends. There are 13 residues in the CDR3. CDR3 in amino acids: CASNSANTGELFF. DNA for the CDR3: TGTGCCTCAAATAGCGCGAACACCGGGGAGCTGTTTTTT.

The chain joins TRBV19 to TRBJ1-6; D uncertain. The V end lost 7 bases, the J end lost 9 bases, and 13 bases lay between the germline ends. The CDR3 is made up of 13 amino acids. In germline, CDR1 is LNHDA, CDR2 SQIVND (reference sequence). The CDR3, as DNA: TGTGCCAGTACCTCTCTTCCAGGTTCACCCCTCCACTTT. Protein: CASTSLPGSPLHF.

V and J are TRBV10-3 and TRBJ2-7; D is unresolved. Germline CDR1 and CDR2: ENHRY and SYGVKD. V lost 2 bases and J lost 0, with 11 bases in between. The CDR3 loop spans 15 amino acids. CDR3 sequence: CAISEQEPPSYEQYF. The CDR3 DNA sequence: TGTGCCATCAGTGAGCAGGAACCCCCCTCCTACGAGCAGTACTTC.

CDR3 nucleotide sequence: TGTGCCAGTAGTAGGGGATTGACAGGGGGAAATCAGCCCCAGCATTTT. This gives the protein CASSRGLTGGNQPQHF. V and J are TRBV19 and TRBJ1-5; 9 bases are shared with TRBD1. The V gene end was trimmed by 4 bases and the J gene end by 4 bases; junction bases not matched to a gene: 8. CDR1 and CDR2 (germline): LNHDA, SQIVND (reference sequence). The CDR3 has 16 residues.

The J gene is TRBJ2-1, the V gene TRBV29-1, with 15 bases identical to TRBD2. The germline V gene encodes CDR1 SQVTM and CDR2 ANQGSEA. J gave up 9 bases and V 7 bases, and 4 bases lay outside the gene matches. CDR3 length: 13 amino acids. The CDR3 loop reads CSARTSGGVEQFF. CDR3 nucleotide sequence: TGCAGCGCCAGGACTAGCGGGGGGGTTGAGCAGTTCTTC.

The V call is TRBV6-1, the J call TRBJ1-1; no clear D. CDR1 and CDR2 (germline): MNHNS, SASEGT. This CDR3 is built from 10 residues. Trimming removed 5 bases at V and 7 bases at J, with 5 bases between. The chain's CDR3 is CASSYNEAFF. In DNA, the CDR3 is TGTGCCAGCAGTTACAATGAAGCTTTCTTT.

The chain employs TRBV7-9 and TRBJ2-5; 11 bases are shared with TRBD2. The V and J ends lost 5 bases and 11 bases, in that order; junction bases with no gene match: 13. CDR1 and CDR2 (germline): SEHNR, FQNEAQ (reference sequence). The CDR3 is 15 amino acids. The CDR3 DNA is TGTGCCAGCAGCCCGGGACTAGCGGCCATCGAACAGCAGTACTTC. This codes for CASSPGLAAIEQQYF.

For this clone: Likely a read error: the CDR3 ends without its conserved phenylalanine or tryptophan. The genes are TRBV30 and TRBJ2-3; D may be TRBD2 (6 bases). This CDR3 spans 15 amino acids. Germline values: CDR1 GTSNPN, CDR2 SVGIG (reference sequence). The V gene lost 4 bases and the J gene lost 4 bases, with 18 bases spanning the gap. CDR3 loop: CAWKNVGGGADTQYS. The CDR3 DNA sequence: TGTGCCTGGAAGAACGTCGGGGGAGGTGCAGATACGCAGTATTCT.

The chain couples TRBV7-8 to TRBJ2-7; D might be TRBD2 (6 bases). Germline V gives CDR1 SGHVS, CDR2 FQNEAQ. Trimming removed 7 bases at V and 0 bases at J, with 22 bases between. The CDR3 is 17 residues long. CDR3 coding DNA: TGTGCCAGCACCCTCTTGGGGGGTCCGACCCCCTCCTACGAGCAGTACTTC. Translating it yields CASTLLGGPTPSYEQYF.

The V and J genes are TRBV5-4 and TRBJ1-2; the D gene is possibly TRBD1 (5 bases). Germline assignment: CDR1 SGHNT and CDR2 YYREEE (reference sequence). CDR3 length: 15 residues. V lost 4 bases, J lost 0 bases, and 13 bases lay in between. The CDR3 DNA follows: TGTGCCAGCAGCCCGGGACTCACAGCTAACTATGGCTACACCTTC. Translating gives CASSPGLTANYGYTF. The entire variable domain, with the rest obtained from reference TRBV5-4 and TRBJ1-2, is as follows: ETGVTQSPTHLIKTRGQQVTLRCSSQSGHNTVSWYQQALGQGPQFIFQYYREEENGRGNFPPRFSGLQFPNYSSELNVNALELDDSALYLCASSPGLTANYGYTFGSGTRLTVV.

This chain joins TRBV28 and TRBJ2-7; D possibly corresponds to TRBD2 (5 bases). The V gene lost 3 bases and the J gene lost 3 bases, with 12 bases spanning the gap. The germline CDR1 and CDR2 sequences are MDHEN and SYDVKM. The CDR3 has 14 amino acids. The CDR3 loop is CASSFLGIFYEQYF. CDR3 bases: TGTGCCAGCAGTTTCCTCGGGATTTTCTACGAGCAGTACTTC.

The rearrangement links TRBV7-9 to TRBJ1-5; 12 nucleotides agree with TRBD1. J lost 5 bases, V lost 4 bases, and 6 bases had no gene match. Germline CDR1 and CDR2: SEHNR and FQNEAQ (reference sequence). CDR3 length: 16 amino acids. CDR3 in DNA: TGTGCCAGCAGCTCCGGGGACAGGGGGCCCTATCAGCCCCAGCATTTT. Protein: CASSSGDRGPYQPQHF.

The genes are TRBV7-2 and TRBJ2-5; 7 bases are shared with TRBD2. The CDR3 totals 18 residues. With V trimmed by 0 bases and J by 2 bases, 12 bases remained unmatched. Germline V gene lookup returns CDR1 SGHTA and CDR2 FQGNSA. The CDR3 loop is CASSLAHMSGTMQETQYF. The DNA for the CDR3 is TGTGCCAGCAGCTTAGCGCACATGAGCGGGACGATGCAAGAGACCCAGTACTTC. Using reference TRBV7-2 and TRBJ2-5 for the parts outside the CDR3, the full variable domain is GAGVSQSPSNKVTEKGKDVELRCDPISGHTALYWYRQSLGQGLEFLIYFQGNSAPDKSGLPSDRFSAERTGGSVSTLTIQRTQQEDSAVYLCASSLAHMSGTMQETQYFGPGTRLLVL.

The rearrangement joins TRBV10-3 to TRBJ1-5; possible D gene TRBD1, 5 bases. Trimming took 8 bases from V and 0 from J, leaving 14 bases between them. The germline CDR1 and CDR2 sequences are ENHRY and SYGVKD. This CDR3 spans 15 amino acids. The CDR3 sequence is CAIGPGLHSNQPQHF. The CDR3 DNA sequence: TGTGCCATCGGCCCGGGACTCCATAGCAATCAGCCCCAGCATTTT.

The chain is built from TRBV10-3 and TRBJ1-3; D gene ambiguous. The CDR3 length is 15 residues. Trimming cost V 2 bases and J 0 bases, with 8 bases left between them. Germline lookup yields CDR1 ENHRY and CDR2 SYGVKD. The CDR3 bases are TGTGCCATCAGTGAGGACACCAACTCTGGAAACACCATATATTTT. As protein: CAISEDTNSGNTIYF.

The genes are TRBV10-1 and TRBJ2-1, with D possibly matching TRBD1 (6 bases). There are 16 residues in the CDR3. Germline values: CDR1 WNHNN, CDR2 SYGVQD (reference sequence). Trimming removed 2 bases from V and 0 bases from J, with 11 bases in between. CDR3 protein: CASSEAGAGSYNEQFF. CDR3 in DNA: TGCGCCAGCAGTGAGGCAGGGGCCGGCTCCTACAATGAGCAGTTCTTC.

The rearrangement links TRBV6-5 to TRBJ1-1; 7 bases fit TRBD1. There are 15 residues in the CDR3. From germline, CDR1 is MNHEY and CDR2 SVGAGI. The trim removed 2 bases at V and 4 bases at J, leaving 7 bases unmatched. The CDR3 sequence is CASSYQGQASTEAFF. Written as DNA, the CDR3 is TGTGCCAGCAGTTACCAAGGACAGGCATCCACTGAAGCTTTCTTT.

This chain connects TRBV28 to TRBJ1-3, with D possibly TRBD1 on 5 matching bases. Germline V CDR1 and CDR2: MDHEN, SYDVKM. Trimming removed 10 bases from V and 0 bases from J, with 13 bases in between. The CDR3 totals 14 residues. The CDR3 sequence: CATKDSISGNTIYF. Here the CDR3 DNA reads TGTGCCACCAAAGACAGCATCTCTGGAAACACCATATATTTT.

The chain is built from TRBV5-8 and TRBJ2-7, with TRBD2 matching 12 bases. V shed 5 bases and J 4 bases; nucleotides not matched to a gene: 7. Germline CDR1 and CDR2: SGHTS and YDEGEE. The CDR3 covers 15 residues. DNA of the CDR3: TGTGCCAGCAGGCGAAAGACTAGCGGGAGTTACGAGCAGTACTTC. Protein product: CASRRKTSGSYEQYF.

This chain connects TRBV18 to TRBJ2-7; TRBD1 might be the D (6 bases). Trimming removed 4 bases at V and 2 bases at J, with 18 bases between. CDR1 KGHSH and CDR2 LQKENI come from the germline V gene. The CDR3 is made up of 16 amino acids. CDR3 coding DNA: TGTGCCAGCTCACTCAGGGGTGGGAGCCCGACCTACGAGCAGTACTTC. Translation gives CASSLRGGSPTYEQYF.

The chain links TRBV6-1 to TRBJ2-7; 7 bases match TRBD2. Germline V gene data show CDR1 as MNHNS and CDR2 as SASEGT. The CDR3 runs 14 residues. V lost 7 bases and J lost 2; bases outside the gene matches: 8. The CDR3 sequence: CASTTFGGAYEQYF. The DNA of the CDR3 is TGTGCCAGCACCACGTTTGGGGGGGCCTACGAGCAGTACTTC.

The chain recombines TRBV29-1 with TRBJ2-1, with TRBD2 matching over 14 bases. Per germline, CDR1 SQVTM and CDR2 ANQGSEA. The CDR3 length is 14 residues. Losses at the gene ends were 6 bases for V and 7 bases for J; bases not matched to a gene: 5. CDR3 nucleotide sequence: TGCAGCGTAGGGACTAGCGGGAGATCGAATGAGCAGTTCTTC. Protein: CSVGTSGRSNEQFF.